This T cell receptor (beta chain) was sequenced for a study of technical replicates of blood from a handful of donors. Method: immunoSEQ multiplex PCR; TCRdb's copy keeps in-frame clones and lacks some. The sample lists some 100,000 clones; approximately 96% were seen once. Per the germline V gene, CDR1 is SEHNR and CDR2 is FQNEAQ (reference sequence). CDR3 length: 15 residues. With 4 bases removed from V and 5 bases from J, the gap between germline ends came to 18 bases. The chain recombines TRBV7-9 with TRBJ2-7; D is possibly TRBD2 (5 bases). The sample comprised T cells isolated from PBMCs. This TCR was recovered from a human donor in good health. The CDR3 DNA sequence: TGTGCCAGCAGCTCCGATGCTAGCAAAAGCGACGAGCAGTACTTC. Its translation is CASSSDASKSDEQYF.